This TCR beta chain appears in the sequencing data of a study of T cell responses to AZD1222 COVID-19 vaccine (dated by TCRdb to about 2021). With respect to the entire study: A total of 230 to 250 trial participants underwent TCR sequencing, of whom approximately 200 had received two doses of AZD1222 and about 25 had received two doses of the MenACWY control vaccine. Trial participants were enrolled into age subgroups of 18-55, 56-69 and 70-plus years, which contained around 150, 28 and 57 TCR-sequenced participants, respectively. Findings and caveats that apply to the study as a whole: Because no day 14 peak-response samples were available, repertoires were characterized only after the peak T cell response. After two AZD1222 doses, spike-specific TCR breadth and depth were significantly higher than at day 0 and than in MenACWY recipients. Conclusions about previously exposed vaccinees are limited because only a handful of AZD1222 recipients were SARS-CoV-2 seropositive at baseline. Nearly half of unique spike-specific TCRs reportedly recognized epitopes outside regions mutated in the B.1.351 and B.1.1.7 variants. CD4 TCRs associated with the vaccine covered the entire spike protein, and the dominant responses were in regions 160-218 and 743-854. In the small 56-69-year group, the increase in depth fell short of significance, most likely because of low power. Participants were mostly white British and included more females than males, and it was suggested by the authors that clonal diversity may have been underestimated.

From cysteine to phenylalanine, the CDR3 is 15 amino acids long. Just CDR3 DNA is preserved here, 45 bases in frame from base 1. The V end gives up 0 bases and the J end 3 bases, leaving 4 bases in the junction not matched to a gene. CDR1 and CDR2 are drawn from the germline V gene: KGHSH, LQKENI. The CDR3 regions of human TCRbeta chains were analyzed by immunosequencing. Turning to the authors' computational methods: TCRs in the repertoires were matched against a reference library of SARS-CoV-2-specific TCRs that had been generated with the MIRA antigen-specificity platform. Breadth meant the fraction of unique TCRs that were SARS-CoV-2-associated, whereas depth meant the fraction of total T cells that were SARS-CoV-2-associated. Using the MIRA data, each spike-specific TCR was mapped to the spike region that the TCR reacts to and placed in a CD4 or CD8 class. Log10-transformed breadth and depth values were compared by one-way ANOVA with Sidak's multiple comparisons tests. Here the immuneACCESS table is served through TCRdb, limited to in-frame sequences with V and J called. Missing clones are a known gap in these copies; in checked studies unresolved V genes cover under half, and the rest lacks a known reason. V and J calls and clone size are those listed in that table; D and trimming were worked out from the DNA. In all, the sample holds roughly 70,000 clones, and nearly 90% of those were seen once. The ten largest clonotypes hold under 1.5% of the sample.

The sample's time point label, decoded: about 28 days (+/-7) after the second vaccine dose. AZD1222 recipients given second doses at about 4 weeks or at about 12 weeks were pooled, since spike-specific TCR depth and breadth were not found to differ between the two schedules. Vaccinee samples were obtained from the UK trials COV001 and COV002, which included a single-blind randomized controlled phase 2/3 trial of AZD1222 (ChAdOx1 nCoV-19) in healthy adults. For TCRbeta chain sequencing, PBMC samples from trial participants were taken at day 0 and at day 28 after the second dose. With respect to this clone: Its antigen remains undetermined. Per-base qualities were not stored, and no clone one base away is much larger.

Here the chain combines TRBV18 and TRBJ2-7, with TRBD1 matching 8 junction bases. Specimen: peripheral blood, collected 28 days after the second AZD1222 dose. The TCR sequence derives from an adult who received the AZD1222 COVID-19 vaccine. The DNA is as follows: TGTGCCAGCTCACCACCAACAGGGGGGAACTACGAGCAGTACTTC. This translates into CASSPPTGGNYEQYF.